This TCR beta chain was profiled in a study of OX40 agonist ivuxolimab in advanced cancers. Libraries were prepared by immunoSEQ multiplex PCR; TCRdb keeps only in-frame clonotypes and omits some of them. The sample has about 80,000 clones, around four fifths seen once. To note about this clone: Its antigen remains unknown.

General study findings and limits: Clonal expansion was among the lowest in partial responders at 0.1-3.0 mg/kg, especially CD8+.

V shed 4 bases and J shed 1 base, with 11 bases lying between them. The CDR3 covers 14 residues. The germline CDR1 and CDR2 sequences are SGHNT and YYREEE (reference sequence). This sequence originates from an adult with an advanced solid tumor such as melanoma, head and neck, liver or kidney cancer. This sequence joins TRBV5-4 and TRBJ2-5; D tentatively fits TRBD1 or TRBD2 (5 bases each). This specimen consisted of CD4+ or CD8+ T cells sorted from blood, obtained in a trial of the OX40 agonist ivuxolimab. The CDR3 here is CASSPSGTQETQYF. DNA of the CDR3: TGTGCCAGCAGCCCGTCCGGGACCCAAGAGACCCAGTACTTC.